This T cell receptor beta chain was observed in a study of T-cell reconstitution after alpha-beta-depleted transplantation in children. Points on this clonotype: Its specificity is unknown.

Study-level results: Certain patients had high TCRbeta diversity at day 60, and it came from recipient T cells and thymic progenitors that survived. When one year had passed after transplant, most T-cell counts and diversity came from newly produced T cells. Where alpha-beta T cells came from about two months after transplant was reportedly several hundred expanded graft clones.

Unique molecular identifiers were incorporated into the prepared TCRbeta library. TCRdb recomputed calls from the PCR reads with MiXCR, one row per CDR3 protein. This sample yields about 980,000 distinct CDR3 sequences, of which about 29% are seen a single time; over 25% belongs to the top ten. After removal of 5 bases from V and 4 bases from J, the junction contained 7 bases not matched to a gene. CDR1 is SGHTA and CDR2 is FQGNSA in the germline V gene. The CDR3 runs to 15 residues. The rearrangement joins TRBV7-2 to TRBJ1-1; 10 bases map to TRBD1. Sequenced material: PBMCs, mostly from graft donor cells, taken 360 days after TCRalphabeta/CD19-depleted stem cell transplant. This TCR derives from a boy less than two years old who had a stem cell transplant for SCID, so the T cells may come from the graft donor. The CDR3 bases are TGTGCCAGCAGCCCTCGACAGGGGGCTATCACTGAAGCTTTCTTT. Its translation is CASSPRQGAITEAFF.